Shown below are 5 T cell receptor beta chains from a single sample sequenced in a study of memory CD4+ T cells and cytomegalovirus serostatus. Only in-frame clones appear in the TCRdb table, and some are missing; sequencing was by immunoSEQ multiplex PCR. The sample includes approximately 40,000 clones, around 80% of them seen just once. Single viable CD3+CD4+CD8-CD45RO+ cells were sorted as the memory CD4+ T cells. Sequenced material: memory CD4+ T cells from blood. These receptors were obtained from an adult in good health and CMV-seronegative.

The chain recombines TRBV7-6 with TRBJ2-2, with 7 bases identical to TRBD2. V lost 1 base to trimming and J lost 0 bases; unmatched junction nucleotides: 2. This CDR3 has 16 amino acids. The germline gives CDR1 SGHVS, CDR2 FNYEAQ. CDR3 nucleotides: TGTGCCAGCAGCTTAGAGAGCGGGGCGAACACCGGGGAGCTGTTTTTT. Its protein is CASSLESGANTGELFF.

This chain connects TRBV7-9 to TRBJ2-3, with D perhaps given as TRBD1 or TRBD2 (5 bases each). Between the trimmed V and J ends, which lost 5 bases and 0 bases, there was a span of 9 bases. CDR1 is SEHNR and CDR2 is FQNEAQ in the germline V gene (reference sequence). The CDR3 has 14 amino acids. The CDR3 DNA sequence: TGTGCCAGCAGCCTAGGGGACAGCACAGATACGCAGTATTTT. Amino acid sequence: CASSLGDSTDTQYF.

The chain links TRBV5-1 to TRBJ1-1; D perhaps matches TRBD1 (5 bases). The CDR3 loop spans 15 amino acids. Germline CDR1 SGHRS, CDR2 YFSETQ. Trimming removed 0 bases at V and 1 base at J, with 10 bases between. The CDR3 coding sequence is TGCGCCAGCAGCTTGGAAGGGGTGGGGAACACTGAAGCTTTCTTT. This codes for CASSLEGVGNTEAFF.

This clone has a single count. V gene TRBV28 combines with J gene TRBJ2-2; TRBD1 matches 11 bases. Germline trimming cut 6 bases from V and 6 bases from J; bases unmatched to any gene: 6. CDR1 and CDR2 (germline): MDHEN, SYDVKM. This CDR3 spans 15 amino acids. The CDR3: CASRPDRGRSGELFF. CDR3 sequence (DNA): TGTGCCAGCAGACCGGACAGGGGGCGATCCGGGGAGCTGTTTTTT.

This clone was seen a handful of times. V gene TRBV4-2 combines with J gene TRBJ2-1; D unclear. Trimming took off 1 base at V and 4 bases at J, with 11 bases between the two ends. CDR1 and CDR2 (germline): LGHNA, YNFKEQ. This CDR3 contains 15 residues. The CDR3 bases are TGTGCCAGCAGCCAAGTGGACGTAGAATACAATGAGCAGTTCTTC. Translated: CASSQVDVEYNEQFF.